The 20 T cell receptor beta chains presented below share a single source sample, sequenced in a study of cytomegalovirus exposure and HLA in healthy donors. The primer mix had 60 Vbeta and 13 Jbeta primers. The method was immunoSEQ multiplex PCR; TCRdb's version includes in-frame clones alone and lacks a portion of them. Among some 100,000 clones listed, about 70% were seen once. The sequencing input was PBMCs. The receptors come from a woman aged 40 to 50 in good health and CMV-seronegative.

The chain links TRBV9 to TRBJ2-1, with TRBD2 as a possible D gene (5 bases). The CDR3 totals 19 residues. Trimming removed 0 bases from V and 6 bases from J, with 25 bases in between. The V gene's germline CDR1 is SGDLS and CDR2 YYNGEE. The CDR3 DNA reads TGTGCCAGCAGCGTAGCCGACATGGCGGGCCGGTTCGGGCTCAATGAGCAGTTCTTC. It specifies CASSVADMAGRFGLNEQFF.

The CDR3, as DNA: TGCAGCGTGGGACAGGGGGCGCAAGAGACCCAGTACTTC. Its protein is CSVGQGAQETQYF. The chain combines TRBV29-1 with TRBJ2-5, with 12 bases fitting TRBD1. In germline, CDR1 is SQVTM, CDR2 ANQGSEA. V shed 6 bases, J shed 2 bases, and the junction held 1 base outside the gene matches. This CDR3 contains 13 residues. Full variable domain (rest looked up from reference TRBV29-1 and TRBJ2-5): SAVISQKPSRDICQRGTSLTIQCQVDSQVTMMFWYRQQPGQSLTLIATANQGSEATYESGFVIDKFPISRPNLTFSTLTVSNMSPEDSSIYLCSVGQGAQETQYFGPGTRLLVL.

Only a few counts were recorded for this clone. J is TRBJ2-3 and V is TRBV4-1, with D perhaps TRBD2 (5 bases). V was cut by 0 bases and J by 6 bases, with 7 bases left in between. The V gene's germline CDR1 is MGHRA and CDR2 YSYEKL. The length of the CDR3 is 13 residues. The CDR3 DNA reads TGCGCCAGCAGCCAAGATCGGGGTGATACGCAGTATTTT. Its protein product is CASSQDRGDTQYF.

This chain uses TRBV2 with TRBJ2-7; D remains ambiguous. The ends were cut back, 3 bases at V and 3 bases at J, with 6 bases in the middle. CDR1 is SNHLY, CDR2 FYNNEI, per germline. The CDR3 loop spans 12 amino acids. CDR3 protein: CASSDEFYEQYF. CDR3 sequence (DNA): TGTGCCAGCAGTGACGAGTTCTACGAGCAGTACTTC.

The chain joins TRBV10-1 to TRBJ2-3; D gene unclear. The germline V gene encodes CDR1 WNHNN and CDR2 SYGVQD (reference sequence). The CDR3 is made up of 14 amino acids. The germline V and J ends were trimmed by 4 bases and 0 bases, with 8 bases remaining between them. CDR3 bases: TGCGCCAGCAGTGGAAGCCTGAGCACAGATACGCAGTATTTT. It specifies CASSGSLSTDTQYF.

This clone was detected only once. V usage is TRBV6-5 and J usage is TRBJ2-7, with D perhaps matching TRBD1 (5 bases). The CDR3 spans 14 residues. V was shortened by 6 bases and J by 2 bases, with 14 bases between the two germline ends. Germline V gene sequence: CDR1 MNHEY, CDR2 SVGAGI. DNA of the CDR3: TGTGCCAGCAGCCTAGAGGACACGGCCTACGAGCAGTACTTC. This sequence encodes CASSLEDTAYEQYF.

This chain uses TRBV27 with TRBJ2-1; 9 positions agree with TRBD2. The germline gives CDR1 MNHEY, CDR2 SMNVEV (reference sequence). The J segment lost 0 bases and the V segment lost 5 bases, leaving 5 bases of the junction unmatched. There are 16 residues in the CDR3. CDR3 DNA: TGTGCCAGCAGTACCTATAGCGGGAGCTCCTACAATGAGCAGTTCTTC. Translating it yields CASSTYSGSSYNEQFF.

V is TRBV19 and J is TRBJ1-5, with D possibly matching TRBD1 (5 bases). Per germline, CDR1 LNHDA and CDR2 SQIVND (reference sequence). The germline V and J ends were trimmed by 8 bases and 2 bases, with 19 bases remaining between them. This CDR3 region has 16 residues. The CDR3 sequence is CASLQGLGLGNQPQHF. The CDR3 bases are TGTGCCAGTCTCCAGGGTTTGGGTTTGGGCAATCAGCCCCAGCATTTT.

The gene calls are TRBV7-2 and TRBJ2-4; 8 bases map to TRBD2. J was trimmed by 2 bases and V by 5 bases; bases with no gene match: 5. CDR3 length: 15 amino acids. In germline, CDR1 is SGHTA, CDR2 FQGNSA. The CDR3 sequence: CASSLSGGPKNIQYF. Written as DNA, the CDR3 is TGTGCCAGCAGCCTGAGCGGGGGACCCAAAAACATTCAGTACTTC.

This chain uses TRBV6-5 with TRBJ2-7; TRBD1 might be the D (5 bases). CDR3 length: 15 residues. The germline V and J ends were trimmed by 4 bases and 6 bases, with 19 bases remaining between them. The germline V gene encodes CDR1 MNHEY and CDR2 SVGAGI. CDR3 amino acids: CASSSYRTNRAEQYF. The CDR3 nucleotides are TGTGCCAGCAGTTCTTACAGGACCAATCGTGCCGAGCAGTACTTC.

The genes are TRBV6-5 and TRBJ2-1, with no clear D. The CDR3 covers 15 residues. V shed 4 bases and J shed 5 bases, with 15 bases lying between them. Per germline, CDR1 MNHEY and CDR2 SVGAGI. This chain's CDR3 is CASSSFETFNNEQFF. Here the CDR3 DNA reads TGTGCCAGCAGTTCTTTTGAGACTTTCAACAATGAGCAGTTCTTC.

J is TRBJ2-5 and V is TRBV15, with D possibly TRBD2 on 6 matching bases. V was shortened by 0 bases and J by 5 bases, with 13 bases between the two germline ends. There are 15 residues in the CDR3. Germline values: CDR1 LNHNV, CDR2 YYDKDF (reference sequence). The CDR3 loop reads CATSRDRREAETQYF. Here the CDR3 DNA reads TGTGCCACCAGCAGAGATCGGAGGGAAGCCGAGACCCAGTACTTC.

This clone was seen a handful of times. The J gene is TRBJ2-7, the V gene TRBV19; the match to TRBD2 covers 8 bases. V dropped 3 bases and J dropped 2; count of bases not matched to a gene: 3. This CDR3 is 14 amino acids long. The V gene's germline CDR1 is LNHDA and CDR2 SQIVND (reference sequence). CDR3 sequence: CASSIKRGTYEQYF. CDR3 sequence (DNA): TGTGCCAGTAGTATCAAGCGGGGGACCTACGAGCAGTACTTC.

The CDR3 is CTSSQATLRLAGGYNEQFF. Written as DNA, the CDR3 is TGCACCAGCAGCCAAGCTACCCTTCGACTAGCGGGGGGCTACAATGAGCAGTTCTTC. J is TRBJ2-1 and V is TRBV1; the D call of TRBD2 is as the table states it, not checked on the DNA. TRBV1 is assigned pseudogene status. The CDR3 extends over 19 amino acids.

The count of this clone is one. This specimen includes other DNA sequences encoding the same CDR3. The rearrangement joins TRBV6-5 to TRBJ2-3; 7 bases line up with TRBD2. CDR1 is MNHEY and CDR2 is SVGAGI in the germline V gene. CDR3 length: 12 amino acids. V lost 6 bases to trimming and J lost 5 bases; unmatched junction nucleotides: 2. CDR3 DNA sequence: TGTGCCAGCAGCCCGGGAGGAGATACGCAGTATTTT. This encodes CASSPGGDTQYF.

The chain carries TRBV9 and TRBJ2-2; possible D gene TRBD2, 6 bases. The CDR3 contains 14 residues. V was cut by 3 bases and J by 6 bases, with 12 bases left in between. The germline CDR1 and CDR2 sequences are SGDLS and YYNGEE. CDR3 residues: CASSEPGDPGELFF. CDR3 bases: TGTGCCAGCAGCGAGCCGGGAGACCCCGGGGAGCTGTTTTTT.

CDR3 sequence: CASSYRGGNQPQHF. CDR3 DNA: TGTGCCAGCAGTTACAGGGGAGGGAATCAGCCCCAGCATTTT. The rearrangement uses TRBV6-5 and TRBJ1-5; TRBD1 might be the D (5 bases). The length of the CDR3 is 14 residues. Germline assignment: CDR1 MNHEY and CDR2 SVGAGI. The V end was cut by 2 bases, the J end by 4 bases, with 9 bases between.

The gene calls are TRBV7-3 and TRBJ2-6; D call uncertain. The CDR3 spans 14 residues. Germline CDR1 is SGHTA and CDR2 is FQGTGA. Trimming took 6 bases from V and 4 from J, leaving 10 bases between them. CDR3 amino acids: CASRSVQGANVLTF. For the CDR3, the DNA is TGTGCCAGCAGATCCGTCCAGGGGGCCAACGTCCTGACTTTC.

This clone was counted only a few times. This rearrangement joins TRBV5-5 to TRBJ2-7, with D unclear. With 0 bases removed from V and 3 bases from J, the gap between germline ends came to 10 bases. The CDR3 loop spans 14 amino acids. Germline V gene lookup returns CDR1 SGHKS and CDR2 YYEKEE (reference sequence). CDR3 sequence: CASSLAPEVYEQYF. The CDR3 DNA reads TGTGCCAGCAGCTTGGCCCCAGAAGTCTACGAGCAGTACTTC.

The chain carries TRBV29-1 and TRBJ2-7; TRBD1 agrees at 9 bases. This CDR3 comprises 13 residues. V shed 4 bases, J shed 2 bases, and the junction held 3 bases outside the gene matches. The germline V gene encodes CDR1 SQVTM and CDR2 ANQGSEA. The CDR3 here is CSVVRTGAYEQYF. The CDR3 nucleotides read TGCAGCGTTGTGCGGACAGGGGCCTACGAGCAGTACTTC.